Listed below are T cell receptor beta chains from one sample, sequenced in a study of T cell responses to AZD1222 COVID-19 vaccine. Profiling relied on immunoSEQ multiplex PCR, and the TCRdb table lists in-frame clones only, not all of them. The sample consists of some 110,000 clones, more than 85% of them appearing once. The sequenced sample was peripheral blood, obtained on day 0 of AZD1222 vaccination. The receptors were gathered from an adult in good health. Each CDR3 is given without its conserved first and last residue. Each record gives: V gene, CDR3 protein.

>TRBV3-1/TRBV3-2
ASSQRREPPLH
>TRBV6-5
AGRQGASDNSPLH
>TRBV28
ASRPRPSTNEKLF
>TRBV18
ASSPPVIAGRDTQY
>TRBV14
ASKGPRTDGGYT
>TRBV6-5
ASSYTPGLGAEAF
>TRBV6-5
ASSYSFFQPQH
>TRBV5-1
ASSSRGGQVMDEQY
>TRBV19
ALRRGSGYT
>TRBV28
ASSSEYSPLH